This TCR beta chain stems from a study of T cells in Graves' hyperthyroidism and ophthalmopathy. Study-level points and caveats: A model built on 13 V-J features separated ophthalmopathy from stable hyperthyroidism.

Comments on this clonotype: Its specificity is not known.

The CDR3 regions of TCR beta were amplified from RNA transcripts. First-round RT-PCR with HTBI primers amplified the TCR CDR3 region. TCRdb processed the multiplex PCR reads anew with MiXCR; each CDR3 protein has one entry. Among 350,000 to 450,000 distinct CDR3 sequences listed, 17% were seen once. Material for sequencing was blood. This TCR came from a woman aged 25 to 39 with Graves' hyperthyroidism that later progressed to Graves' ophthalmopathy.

The DNA for the CDR3 is TGTGCCAGCAGCGACTTAGGGACAGGGGCCGGGGAGCTGTTTTTT. Translated: CASSDLGTGAGELFF. V usage is TRBV7-3 and J usage is TRBJ2-2; 10 bases match TRBD1. The CDR3 contains 15 residues. Germline trimming cut 5 bases from V and 6 bases from J; bases unmatched to any gene: 6. CDR1 SGHTA and CDR2 FQGTGA come from the germline V gene.